These 10 T cell receptor beta chains were sequenced from one sample in a study of cytomegalovirus exposure and HLA in healthy donors. The PCR ran on 60 Vbeta and 13 Jbeta primers. TCRdb keeps only in-frame clones here, not all; method: immunoSEQ multiplex PCR. The sample comprises 85,000 to 90,000 clones, under 80% of which are singletons, and around a tenth rests with the top ten. Sequenced sample: PBMCs. The receptors were gathered from a man aged 25 to 45 in good health and CMV-seropositive.

V usage is TRBV4-2 and J usage is TRBJ1-4, with 8 bases that match TRBD1. This CDR3 has 15 amino acids. The V and J ends lost 0 bases and 5 bases, in that order; junction bases with no gene match: 2. Germline CDR1 and CDR2: LGHNA and YNFKEQ. DNA for the CDR3: TGTGCCAGCAGCCAAGAGAGGACAGGGAATGAAAAACTGTTTTTT. This encodes CASSQERTGNEKLFF.

The chain recombines TRBV10-1 with TRBJ2-7; weak D call: TRBD1 (6 bases). Between the trimmed V and J ends, which lost 0 bases and 8 bases, there was a span of 11 bases. CDR1 and CDR2 (germline): WNHNN, SYGVQD (reference sequence). CDR3 size: 13 residues. CDR3 nucleotide sequence: TGCGCCAGCAGTGAGTCTGGACAGATGAAGCAGTACTTC. Amino acid sequence: CASSESGQMKQYF.

The V gene is TRBV18, the J gene TRBJ1-2, with TRBD1 identical over 9 bases. The CDR3 runs 14 residues. V shed 2 bases and J 7 bases; nucleotides not matched to a gene: 5. Germline V lookup: CDR1 KGHSH, CDR2 LQKENI. This CDR3 is CASSPVDRGVGYTF. DNA for the CDR3: TGTGCCAGCTCACCAGTGGACAGGGGCGTTGGCTACACCTTC.

The V call is TRBV2, the J call TRBJ2-5; 7 nucleotides align to TRBD1. The DNA matches TRBJ2-7 better at its end, which makes the J call doubtful. Germline V CDR1 and CDR2: SNHLY, FYNNEI. The CDR3 sequence is 15 residues long. The CDR3 nucleotides read TGTGCCAGCAGTACACAGGGGAGAGGCTCCTACGAGCAGTACTTC. Its protein product is CASSTQGRGSYEQYF.

This chain links TRBV15 with TRBJ1-5; D is unclear. CDR1 LNHNV and CDR2 YYDKDF come from the germline V gene (reference sequence). V lost 5 bases and J lost 2, with 10 bases in between. The CDR3 runs to 14 residues. The DNA of the CDR3 is TGTGCCACCAGCCCTAATGGAGGCAATCAGCCCCAGCATTTT. This encodes CATSPNGGNQPQHF.

The V and J genes are TRBV23-1 and TRBJ2-2; D ambiguous. Being an ORF, TRBV23-1 has a function that is uncertain. There are 16 residues in the CDR3. Trimming left V 0 bases short and J 1 base short, with 9 bases between. The CDR3 spells CASSQSPLLNTGELFF. The CDR3 DNA is TGCGCCAGCAGTCAATCCCCCCTACTGAACACCGGGGAGCTGTTTTTT.

This clone has just a few counts. The chain has TRBV10-3 and TRBJ1-1; no reliable D call. The germline V and J ends were trimmed by 8 bases and 2 bases, with 9 bases remaining between them. This CDR3 region has 12 residues. Per germline, CDR1 ENHRY and CDR2 SYGVKD. The CDR3 sequence: CAISTENTEAFF. The CDR3 coding sequence is TGTGCCATCTCCACAGAAAACACTGAAGCTTTCTTT.

The table lists this clone with a count of one. The chain recombines TRBV6-5 with TRBJ2-1; possibly TRBD2 for D (6 bases). This CDR3 comprises 12 residues. Germline V gene sequence: CDR1 MNHEY, CDR2 SVGAGI. The ends were cut back, 5 bases at V and 12 bases at J, with 14 bases in the middle. CDR3 sequence reads: CASSGDWLRQFF. CDR3 bases: TGTGCCAGCAGTGGGGACTGGCTGCGGCAGTTCTTC.

This clone is medium-sized by share. The chain employs TRBV4-3 and TRBJ2-7; TRBD1 agrees at 8 bases. CDR3 length: 15 residues. In germline, CDR1 is LGHNA, CDR2 YSLEER. The J segment lost 3 bases and the V segment lost 0 bases, leaving 4 bases of the junction unmatched. The CDR3 nucleotides read TGCGCCAGCAGCCAAGAACCCGGACAGGGCTACGAGCAGTACTTC. Translated: CASSQEPGQGYEQYF.

Remarks on this clone: In the same sample, other DNA sequences code for this CDR3. The chain has TRBV2 and TRBJ1-6, with D maybe TRBD1 (5 bases). V was clipped by 6 bases and J by 8 bases, with 14 bases between them. There are 14 residues in the CDR3. CDR1 and CDR2 (germline): SNHLY, FYNNEI. CDR3: CASSGTRDYSPLHF. In nucleotides, the CDR3 is TGTGCCAGCAGCGGAACAAGGGACTATTCACCCCTCCACTTT.